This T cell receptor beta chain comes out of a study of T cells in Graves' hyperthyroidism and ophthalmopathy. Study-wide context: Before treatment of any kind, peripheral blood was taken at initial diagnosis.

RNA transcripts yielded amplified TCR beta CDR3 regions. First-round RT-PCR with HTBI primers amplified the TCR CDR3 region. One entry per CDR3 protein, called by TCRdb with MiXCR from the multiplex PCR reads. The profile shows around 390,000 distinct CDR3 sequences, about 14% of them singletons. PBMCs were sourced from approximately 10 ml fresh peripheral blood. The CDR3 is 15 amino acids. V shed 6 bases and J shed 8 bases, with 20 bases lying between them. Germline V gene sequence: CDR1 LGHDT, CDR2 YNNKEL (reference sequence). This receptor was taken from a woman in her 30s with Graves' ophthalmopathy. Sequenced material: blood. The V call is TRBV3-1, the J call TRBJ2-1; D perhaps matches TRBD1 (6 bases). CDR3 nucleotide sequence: TGTGCCAGCAGGTCAATTCAGGGGATCGCGGATGAGCAGTTCTTC. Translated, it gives CASRSIQGIADEQFF.